A single sample gave rise to the 16 T cell receptor beta chains below, sequenced in a study of cytotoxic CD8 clonotypes in ibrutinib-treated CLL. Generated by immunoSEQ multiplex PCR, the TCRdb table keeps only in-frame clones and is missing some. Found here are fewer than 300,000 clones, about 72% of them singletons; the top ten hold about 6%. The sequences come from PBMCs, collected at disease progression, from a patient treated with ibrutinib. Source of these receptors: a human donor with chronic lymphocytic leukemia.

The chain carries TRBV7-2 and TRBJ1-2; unclear D gene. Looked up from germline, CDR1 is SGHTA and CDR2 is FQGNSA. The CDR3 extends over 14 amino acids. Trimming stripped 7 bases from V and 8 bases from J, with 20 bases between. CDR3 sequence: CASNVPGTPSGYTF. CDR3 nucleotides: TGTGCCAGCAACGTACCGGGAACGCCAAGCGGCTACACCTTC.

The chain is built from TRBV7-6 and TRBJ2-7, with 10 positions matching TRBD2. V was clipped by 5 bases and J by 3 bases; unmatched bases: 4. Germline-derived CDR1 and CDR2 are SGHVS and FNYEAQ. The CDR3 runs 14 residues. In DNA form, the CDR3 reads TGTGCCAGCAGCCCCAGCGGGAGGGTCTACGAGCAGTACTTC. This sequence encodes CASSPSGRVYEQYF.

V and J are TRBV11-2 and TRBJ2-7; the D is unclear. Germline V gene sequence: CDR1 SGHAT, CDR2 FQNNGV. V lost 7 bases and J lost 7, with 11 bases in between. The CDR3 covers 11 residues. CDR3: CASTVYEEQYF. CDR3 DNA: TGTGCCAGCACCGTCTACGAGGAGCAGTACTTC.

The chain combines TRBV5-5 with TRBJ1-5; unclear D gene. The germline gives CDR1 SGHKS, CDR2 YYEKEE (reference sequence). The CDR3 has 13 amino acids. V was cut by 0 bases and J by 5 bases, with 6 bases left in between. The CDR3 coding sequence is TGTGCCAGCAGCTTGGCAGGTGATCAGCCCCAGCATTTT. It translates to CASSLAGDQPQHF.

The rearrangement uses TRBV7-9 and TRBJ2-7; no definite D call. Germline values: CDR1 SEHNR, CDR2 FQNEAQ (reference sequence). CDR3 size: 14 residues. The V and J ends lost 1 base and 0 bases respectively, with 7 bases between them. CDR3 in amino acids: CASSLGETSYEQYF. CDR3 DNA sequence: TGTGCCAGCAGCTTAGGCGAAACCTCCTACGAGCAGTACTTC.

The V and J genes are TRBV15 and TRBJ1-2; TRBD1 is a possible D gene (6 bases). The length of the CDR3 is 12 residues. Deletions cut 5 bases from V and 7 bases from J, with 11 bases between. The V gene's germline CDR1 is LNHNV and CDR2 YYDKDF (reference sequence). The chain's CDR3 is CATSEDSFGYTF. The DNA for the CDR3 is TGTGCCACCAGCGAGGACAGTTTTGGCTACACCTTC.

The CDR3 nucleotides are TGTGCTAGTGGTGCGCCAGGGGTAGCCGATGGCTACACCTTC. It encodes CASGAPGVADGYTF. The rearrangement uses TRBV12-5 and TRBJ1-2, with a weak D call TRBD1 (6 bases). The CDR3 runs to 14 residues. Germline lookup yields CDR1 LGHNT and CDR2 FRNRAP. Trimming took off 5 bases at V and 6 bases at J, with 16 bases between the two ends.

The count of this clone is one. The rearrangement uses TRBV4-1 and TRBJ2-4; 14 nucleotides line up with TRBD2. The CDR3 consists of 19 residues. V trimming: 5 bases; J trimming: 1 base; junction bases outside the gene matches: 10. Germline assignment: CDR1 MGHRA and CDR2 YSYEKL. The CDR3: CASSIGLAGGTGAKNIQYF. The DNA of the CDR3 is TGCGCCAGCAGCATAGGACTAGCGGGGGGAACCGGGGCCAAAAACATTCAGTACTTC.

This clone was seen a handful of times. The same CDR3 can be traced to other DNA sequences in this sample. The chain couples TRBV6-5 to TRBJ2-2, with unresolved D. V shed 4 bases and J shed 2 bases, with 2 bases lying between them. This CDR3 comprises 12 residues. The germline V gene has CDR1 MNHEY and CDR2 SVGAGI. The chain's CDR3 is CASSFNTGELFF. CDR3 DNA sequence: TGTGCCAGCAGTTTCAACACCGGGGAGCTGTTTTTT.

The rearrangement joins TRBV7-2 to TRBJ1-2; D is ambiguous. This CDR3 region has 13 residues. Germline V gives CDR1 SGHTA, CDR2 FQGNSA. Trimming took off 1 base at V and 6 bases at J, with 9 bases between the two ends. The CDR3 sequence: CASSLGGIDGYTF. The CDR3 nucleotides read TGTGCCAGCAGCTTAGGGGGTATTGATGGCTACACCTTC.

The gene calls are TRBV7-8 and TRBJ2-5, with D maybe TRBD2 (5 bases). The CDR3 is 15 amino acids. CDR1 is SGHVS, CDR2 FQNEAQ, per germline. With 5 bases removed from V and 3 bases from J, the gap between germline ends came to 16 bases. The CDR3 loop is CASSRGRSGEETQYF. The DNA of the CDR3 is TGTGCCAGCAGCCGGGGTAGATCTGGGGAAGAGACCCAGTACTTC.

This chain uses TRBV7-3 with TRBJ1-2; D gene uncertain. The CDR3 loop spans 14 amino acids. Germline lookup yields CDR1 SGHTA and CDR2 FQGTGA. V dropped 3 bases and J dropped 4 bases, with 12 bases sitting between them. CDR3 residues: CASSFVAGSYGYTF. CDR3 coding DNA: TGTGCCAGCAGCTTTGTAGCGGGCAGCTATGGCTACACCTTC.

DNA for the CDR3: TGTGCCAGCAGCCAGGGTTCCGGGGAGCTGTTTTTT. Amino acids: CASSQGSGELFF. The gene calls are TRBV7-6 and TRBJ2-2, with D possibly matching TRBD1 (5 bases). Germline V gene sequence: CDR1 SGHVS, CDR2 FNYEAQ. The CDR3 has 12 amino acids. V lost 5 bases and J lost 6, with 7 bases in between.

The genes are TRBV19 and TRBJ1-1; the D is unclear. The CDR3 has 13 amino acids. The V gene lost 3 bases and the J gene lost 1 base, with 6 bases spanning the gap. The germline CDR1 and CDR2 sequences are LNHDA and SQIVND (reference sequence). CDR3 residues: CASSIYRNTEAFF. The CDR3 DNA reads TGTGCCAGTAGTATCTACAGGAACACTGAAGCTTTCTTT.

The rearrangement joins TRBV4-2 to TRBJ1-2; 7 bases align to TRBD1. The V and J ends lost 4 bases and 8 bases, in that order; junction bases with no gene match: 7. Germline V gives CDR1 LGHNA, CDR2 YNFKEQ. The CDR3 has 13 amino acids. The CDR3 is CASSRTTGSGYTF. CDR3 sequence (DNA): TGTGCCAGCAGCCGCACGACAGGGTCAGGCTACACCTTC.

The V call is TRBV6-5, the J call TRBJ1-2; TRBD1 matches 7 bases. V was clipped by 2 bases and J by 7 bases; unmatched bases: 13. Germline values: CDR1 MNHEY, CDR2 SVGAGI. The CDR3 runs 16 residues. CDR3 region: CASSYRGGGRGVGYTF. In DNA form, the CDR3 reads TGTGCCAGCAGTTACCGCGGAGGAGGCAGGGGGGTTGGCTACACCTTC.